Described below is a single T cell receptor beta chain sequence and its context. The same CDR3 arises from other DNA sequences in this sample as well. The data stem from a study of blood T cell repertoires in COVID-19. J lost 3 bases, V lost 6 bases, and 5 bases had no gene match. The germline CDR1 and CDR2 sequences are LNHDA and SQIVND (reference sequence). The CDR3 is 15 amino acids. The method was immunoSEQ multiplex PCR; TCRdb's version includes in-frame clones alone and lacks a portion of them. The data contain 150,000 to 200,000 clones, about 81% of them singletons. The sample taken for sequencing was peripheral blood. The receptor comes from an elderly woman with COVID-19, enrolled during active disease. The chain has TRBV19 and TRBJ1-5, with 10 bases that match TRBD1. The CDR3 here is CASSTGQGPNQPQHF. The CDR3 DNA is TGTGCCAGTAGCACGGGACAGGGGCCCAATCAGCCCCAGCATTTT.